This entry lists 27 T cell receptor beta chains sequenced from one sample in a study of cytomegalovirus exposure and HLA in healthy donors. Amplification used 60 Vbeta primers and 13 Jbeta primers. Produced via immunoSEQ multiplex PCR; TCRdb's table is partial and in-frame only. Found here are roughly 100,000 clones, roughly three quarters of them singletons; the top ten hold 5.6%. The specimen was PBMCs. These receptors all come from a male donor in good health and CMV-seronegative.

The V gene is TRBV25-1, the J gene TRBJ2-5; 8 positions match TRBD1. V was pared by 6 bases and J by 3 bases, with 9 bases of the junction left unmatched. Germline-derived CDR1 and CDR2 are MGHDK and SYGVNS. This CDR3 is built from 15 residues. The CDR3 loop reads CASRSTGALKETQYF. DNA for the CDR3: TGTGCCAGCAGGTCGACAGGGGCCCTAAAAGAGACCCAGTACTTC.

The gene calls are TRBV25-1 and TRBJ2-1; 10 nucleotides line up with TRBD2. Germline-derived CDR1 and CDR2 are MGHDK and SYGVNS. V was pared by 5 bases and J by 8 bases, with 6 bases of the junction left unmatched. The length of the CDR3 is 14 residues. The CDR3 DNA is TGTGCCAGCAGTTTTAGCGGGAGGTCCGATGAGCAGTTCTTC. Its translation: CASSFSGRSDEQFF.

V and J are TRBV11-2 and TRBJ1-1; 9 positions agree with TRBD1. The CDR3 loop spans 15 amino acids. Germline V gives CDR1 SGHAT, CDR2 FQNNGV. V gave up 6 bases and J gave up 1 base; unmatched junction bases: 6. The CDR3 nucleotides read TGTGCCAGCAGTTGGGGACAGGGCGGGAACACTGAAGCTTTCTTT. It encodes CASSWGQGGNTEAFF.

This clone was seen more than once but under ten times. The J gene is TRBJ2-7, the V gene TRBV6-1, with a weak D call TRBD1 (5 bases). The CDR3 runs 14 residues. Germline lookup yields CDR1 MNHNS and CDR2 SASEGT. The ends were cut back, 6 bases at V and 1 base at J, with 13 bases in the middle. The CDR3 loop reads CASRPDIRSYEQYF. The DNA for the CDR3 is TGTGCCAGCAGACCGGACATCCGATCCTACGAGCAGTACTTC.

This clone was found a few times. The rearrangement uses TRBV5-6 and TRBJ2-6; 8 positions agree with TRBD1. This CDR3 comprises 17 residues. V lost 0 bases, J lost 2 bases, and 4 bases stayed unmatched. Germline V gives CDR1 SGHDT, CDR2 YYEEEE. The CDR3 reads CASSLGAGGAGANVLTF. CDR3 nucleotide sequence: TGTGCCAGCAGCTTGGGAGCAGGGGGCGCTGGGGCCAACGTCCTGACTTTC.

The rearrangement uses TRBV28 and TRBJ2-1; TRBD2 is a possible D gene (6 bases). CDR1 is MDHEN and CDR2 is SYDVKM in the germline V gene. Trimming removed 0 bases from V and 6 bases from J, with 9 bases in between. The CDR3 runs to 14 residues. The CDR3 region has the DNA TGTGCCAGCAGTTTATGGGAGGGGAGCAATGAGCAGTTCTTC. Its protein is CASSLWEGSNEQFF.

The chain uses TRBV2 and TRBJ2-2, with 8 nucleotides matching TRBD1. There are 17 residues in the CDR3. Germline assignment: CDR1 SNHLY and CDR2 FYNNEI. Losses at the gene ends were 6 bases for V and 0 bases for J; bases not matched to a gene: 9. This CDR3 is CASRNLGTGPNTGELFF. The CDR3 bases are TGTGCCAGCAGAAACCTGGGGACAGGCCCGAACACCGGGGAGCTGTTTTTT. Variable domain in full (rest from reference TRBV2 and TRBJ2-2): EPEVTQTPSHQVTQMGQEVILRCVPISNHLYFYWYRQILGQKVEFLVSFYNNEISEKSEIFDDQFSVERPDGSNFTLKIRSTKLEDSAMYFCASRNLGTGPNTGELFFGEGSRLTVL.

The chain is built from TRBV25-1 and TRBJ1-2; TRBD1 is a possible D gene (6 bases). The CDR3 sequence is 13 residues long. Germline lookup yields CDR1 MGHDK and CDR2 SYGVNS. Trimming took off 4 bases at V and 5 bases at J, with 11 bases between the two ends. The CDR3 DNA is TGTGCCAGCAGTGGGGACACGGGGTATGGCTACACCTTC. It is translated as CASSGDTGYGYTF.

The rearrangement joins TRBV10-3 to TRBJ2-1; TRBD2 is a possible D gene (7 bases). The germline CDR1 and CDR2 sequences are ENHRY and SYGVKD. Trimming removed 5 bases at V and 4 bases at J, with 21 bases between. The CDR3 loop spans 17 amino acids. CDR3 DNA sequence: TGTGCCATCAGTTCGCTAGCGCTTGGGAGGGGGTACAATGAGCAGTTCTTC. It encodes CAISSLALGRGYNEQFF.

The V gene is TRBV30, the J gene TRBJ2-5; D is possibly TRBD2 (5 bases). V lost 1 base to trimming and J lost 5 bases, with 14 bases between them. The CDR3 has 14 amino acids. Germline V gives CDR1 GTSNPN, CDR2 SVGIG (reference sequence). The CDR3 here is CAWSDGLKWETQYF. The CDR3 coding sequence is TGTGCCTGGAGTGATGGACTGAAATGGGAGACCCAGTACTTC.

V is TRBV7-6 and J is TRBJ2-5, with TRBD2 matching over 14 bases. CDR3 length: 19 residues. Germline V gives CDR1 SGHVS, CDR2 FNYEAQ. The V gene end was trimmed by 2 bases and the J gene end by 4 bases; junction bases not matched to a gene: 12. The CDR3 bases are TGTGCCAGCAGCTTAAGGGAGGGACTAGCGGGAGCGGGCCGAGAGACCCAGTACTTC. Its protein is CASSLREGLAGAGRETQYF. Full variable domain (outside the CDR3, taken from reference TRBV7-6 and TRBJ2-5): GAGVSQSPRYKVTKRGQDVALRCDPISGHVSLYWYRQALGQGPEFLTYFNYEAQQDKSGLPNDRFSAERPEGSISTLTIQRTEQRDSAMYRCASSLREGLAGAGRETQYFGPGTRLLVL.

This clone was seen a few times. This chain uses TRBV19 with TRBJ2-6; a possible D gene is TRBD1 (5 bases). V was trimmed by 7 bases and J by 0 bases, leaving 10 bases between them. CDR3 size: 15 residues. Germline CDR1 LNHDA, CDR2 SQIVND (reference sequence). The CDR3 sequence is CASKQDHSGANVLTF. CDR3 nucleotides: TGTGCCAGTAAACAGGACCACTCTGGGGCCAACGTCCTGACTTTC.

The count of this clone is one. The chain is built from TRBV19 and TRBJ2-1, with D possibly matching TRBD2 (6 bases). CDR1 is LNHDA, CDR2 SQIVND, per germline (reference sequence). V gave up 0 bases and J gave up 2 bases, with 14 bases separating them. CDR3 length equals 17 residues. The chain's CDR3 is CASSIDGTRGAYNEQFF. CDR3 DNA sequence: TGTGCCAGTAGTATAGACGGGACTCGAGGAGCCTACAATGAGCAGTTCTTC.

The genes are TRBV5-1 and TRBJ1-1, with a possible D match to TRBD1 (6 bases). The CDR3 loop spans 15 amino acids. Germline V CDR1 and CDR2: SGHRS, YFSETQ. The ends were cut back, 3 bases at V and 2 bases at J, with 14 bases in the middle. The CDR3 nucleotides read TGCGCCAGCAGCTCCCCCGAGGGGGTTAACACTGAAGCTTTCTTT. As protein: CASSSPEGVNTEAFF.

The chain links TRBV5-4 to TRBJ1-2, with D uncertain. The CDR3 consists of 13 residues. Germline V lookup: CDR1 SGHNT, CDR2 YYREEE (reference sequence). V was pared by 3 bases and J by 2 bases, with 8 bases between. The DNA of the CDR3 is TGTGCCAGCAGCTCTAAAGAAAACTATGGCTACACCTTC. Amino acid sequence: CASSSKENYGYTF.

CDR3: CASKTGTGDEKLFF. Here the CDR3 DNA reads TGTGCCAGTAAAACCGGGACAGGGGATGAAAAACTGTTTTTT. J is TRBJ1-4 and V is TRBV2, with 10 bases lining up with TRBD1. J gave up 6 bases and V 9 bases, and 7 bases lay outside the gene matches. This CDR3 has 14 residues. CDR1 is SNHLY, CDR2 FYNNEI, per germline.

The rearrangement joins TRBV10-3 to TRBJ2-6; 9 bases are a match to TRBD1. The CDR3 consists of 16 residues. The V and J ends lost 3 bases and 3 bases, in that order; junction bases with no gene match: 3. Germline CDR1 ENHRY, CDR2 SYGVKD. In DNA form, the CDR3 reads TGTGCCATCAGTGATTTGACAGGGGGTGGGGCCAACGTCCTGACTTTC. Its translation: CAISDLTGGGANVLTF.

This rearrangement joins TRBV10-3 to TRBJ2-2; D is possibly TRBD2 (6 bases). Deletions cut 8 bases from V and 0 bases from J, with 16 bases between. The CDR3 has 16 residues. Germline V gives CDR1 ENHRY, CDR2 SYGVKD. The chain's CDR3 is CAIWGSGGPNTGELFF. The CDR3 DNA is TGTGCCATCTGGGGTAGTGGAGGGCCGAACACCGGGGAGCTGTTTTTT.

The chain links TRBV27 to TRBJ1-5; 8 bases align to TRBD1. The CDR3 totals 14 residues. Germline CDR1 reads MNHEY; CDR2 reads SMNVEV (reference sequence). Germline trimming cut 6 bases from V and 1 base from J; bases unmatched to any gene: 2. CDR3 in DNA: TGTGCCAGCAGGGGACAGGCGAGCAATCAGCCCCAGCATTTT. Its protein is CASRGQASNQPQHF.

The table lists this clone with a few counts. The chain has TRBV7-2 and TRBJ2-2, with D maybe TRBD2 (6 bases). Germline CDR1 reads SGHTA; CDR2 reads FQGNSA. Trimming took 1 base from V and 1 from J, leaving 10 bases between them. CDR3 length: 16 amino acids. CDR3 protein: CASSLGPGRNTGELFF. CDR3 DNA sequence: TGTGCCAGCAGCTTAGGTCCCGGGAGGAACACCGGGGAGCTGTTTTTT.

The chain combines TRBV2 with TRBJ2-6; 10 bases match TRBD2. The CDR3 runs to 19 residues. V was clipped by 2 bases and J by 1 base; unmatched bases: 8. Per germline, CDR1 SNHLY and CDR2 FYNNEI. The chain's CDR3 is CASSEQSLAGASGANVLTF. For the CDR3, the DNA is TGTGCCAGCAGTGAACAATCTCTAGCGGGAGCTTCTGGGGCCAACGTCCTGACTTTC.

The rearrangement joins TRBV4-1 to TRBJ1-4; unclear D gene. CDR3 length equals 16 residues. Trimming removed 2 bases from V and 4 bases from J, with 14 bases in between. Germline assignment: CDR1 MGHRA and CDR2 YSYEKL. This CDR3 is CASSQFPRQINEKLFF. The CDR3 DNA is TGCGCCAGCAGCCAATTCCCTAGGCAGATTAATGAAAAACTGTTTTTT.

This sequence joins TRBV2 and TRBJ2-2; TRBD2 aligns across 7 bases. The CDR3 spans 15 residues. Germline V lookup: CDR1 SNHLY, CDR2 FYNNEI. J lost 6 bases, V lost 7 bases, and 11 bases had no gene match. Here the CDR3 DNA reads TGTGCCAGCACCCCCGGGGGGTGGGAGGCCGGGGAGCTGTTTTTT. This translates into CASTPGGWEAGELFF.

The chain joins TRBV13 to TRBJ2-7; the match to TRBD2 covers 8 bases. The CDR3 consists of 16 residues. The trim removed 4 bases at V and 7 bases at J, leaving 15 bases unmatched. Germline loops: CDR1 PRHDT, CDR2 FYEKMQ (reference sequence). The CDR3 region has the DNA TGTGCCAGCAGCTCCCTCCGGGTAGCGGGAATGAGGGAGCAGTACTTC. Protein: CASSSLRVAGMREQYF.

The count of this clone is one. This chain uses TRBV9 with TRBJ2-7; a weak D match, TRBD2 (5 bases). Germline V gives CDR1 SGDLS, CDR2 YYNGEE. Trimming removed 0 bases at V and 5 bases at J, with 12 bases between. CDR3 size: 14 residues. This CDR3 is CASSVEGEMDEQYF. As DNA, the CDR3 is TGTGCCAGCAGCGTAGAGGGAGAAATGGACGAGCAGTACTTC.

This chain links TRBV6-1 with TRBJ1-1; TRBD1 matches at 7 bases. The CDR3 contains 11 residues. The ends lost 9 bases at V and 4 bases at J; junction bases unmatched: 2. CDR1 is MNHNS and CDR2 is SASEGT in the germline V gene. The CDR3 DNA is TGTGCCAGTAACAGGGGCACTGAAGCTTTCTTT. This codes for CASNRGTEAFF.

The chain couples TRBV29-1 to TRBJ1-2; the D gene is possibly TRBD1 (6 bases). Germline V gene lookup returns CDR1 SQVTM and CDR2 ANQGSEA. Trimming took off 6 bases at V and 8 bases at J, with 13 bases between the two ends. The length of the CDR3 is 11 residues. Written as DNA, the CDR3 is TGCAGCGTGGGGGGGGGCGGCGGCTACACCTTC. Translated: CSVGGGGGYTF.